The rows below give T cell receptor beta chains drawn from one sample of a study of cytomegalovirus exposure and HLA in healthy donors. Sequenced by immunoSEQ multiplex PCR; TCRdb stores in-frame clones only, minus some. The repertoire holds approximately 75,000 clones, with 65% to 70% as singletons. Sequenced: PBMCs. The source is a man between 35 and 55 years old in good health and CMV-seropositive. CDR3s include the opening cysteine and the closing phenylalanine or tryptophan. A D gene is named only where the DNA matches it firmly. For some rows the clone size is stated as once, few or many, or as a class when expanded; others skip it.

>medium-sized|-|TRBV10-3|TRBJ2-7
CAISELDREQYF
TGTGCCATCAGTGAGTTGGACAGAGAGCAGTACTTC
>-|TRBD1|TRBV27|TRBJ1-5
CASSGTGRSEQPQHF
TGTGCCAGCAGTGGGACAGGGAGGTCGGAACAGCCCCAGCATTTT
>-|-|TRBV2|TRBJ1-2
CASRGTPNYGYTF
TGTGCCAGCAGGGGGACTCCCAACTATGGCTACACCTTC
>-|TRBD1|TRBV7-9|TRBJ1-2
CASSAGTDNGYTF
TGTGCCAGCAGCGCTGGGACAGACAATGGCTACACCTTC
>-|-|TRBV2|TRBJ1-1
CASTTTLNTEAFF
TGTGCCAGCACTACTACACTGAACACTGAAGCTTTCTTT
>-|TRBD1|TRBV18|TRBJ1-3
CASSLGQANTIYF
TGTGCCAGCTCACTGGGACAGGCGAACACCATATATTTT
>few|-|TRBV11-3|TRBJ2-7
CASSYKHKAAYEQYF
TGTGCCAGTAGTTACAAGCACAAGGCGGCATACGAGCAGTACTTC
>-|-|TRBV9|TRBJ1-1
CASSVSMNTEAFF
TGTGCCAGCAGCGTAAGCATGAACACTGAAGCTTTCTTT
>once|-|TRBV6-5|TRBJ1-4
CASKLQAATNEKLFF
TGTGCCAGCAAACTACAGGCTGCAACTAATGAAAAACTGTTTTTT
>few|-|TRBV11-3|TRBJ2-7
CASSQRRRAAYEQYF
TGTGCCAGCAGTCAGAGGCGCAGGGCGGCATACGAGCAGTACTTC
>-|TRBD2|TRBV2|TRBJ2-2
CASSELGGTGELFF
TGTGCCAGCAGTGAATTGGGGGGGACCGGGGAGCTGTTTTTT
>few|-|TRBV2|TRBJ1-2
CASSEDYNYGYTF
TGTGCCAGCAGTGAGGACTATAACTATGGCTACACCTTC
>-|TRBD1|TRBV5-4|TRBJ2-3
CATSNGQVVDTQYF
TGTGCCACCTCTAATGGACAGGTCGTTGATACGCAGTATTTT
>-|TRBD2|TRBV5-1|TRBJ2-1
CASSPRTSGGLTYNEQFF
TGCGCCAGCAGCCCTCGGACTAGCGGGGGCCTTACCTACAATGAGCAGTTCTTC
>-|-|TRBV2|TRBJ2-7
CASSPQYEQYF
TGTGCCAGCAGTCCCCAGTACGAGCAGTACTTC
>-|-|TRBV5-5|TRBJ1-2
CASSLRDTSNYGYTF
TGTGCCAGCAGCTTGCGTGACACAAGTAACTATGGCTACACCTTC
>-|-|TRBV13|TRBJ1-4
CASSLEGGASEKLFF
TGTGCCAGCAGCTTAGAAGGGGGTGCTAGCGAAAAACTGTTTTTT
>few|-|TRBV7-2|TRBJ1-6
CASSLVGEVGSPLHF
TGTGCCAGCAGCTTAGTGGGGGAGGTGGGTTCACCCCTCCACTTT
>few|TRBD1|TRBV19|TRBJ1-6
CASKGQMDSPLHF
TGTGCCAGTAAGGGACAGATGGATTCACCCCTCCACTTT
>-|TRBD2|TRBV28|TRBJ2-3
CASSSLGRGETDTQYF
TGTGCCAGCAGTTCCCTCGGGCGGGGGGAGACAGATACGCAGTATTTT
>-|-|TRBV27|TRBJ1-1
CASRDTVMNTEAFF
TGTGCCAGCAGGGACACGGTGATGAACACTGAAGCTTTCTTT
>-|TRBD1|TRBV18|TRBJ2-3
CASSLDRGPDTQYF
TGTGCCAGCTCATTGGACAGGGGGCCGGATACGCAGTATTTT
>-|TRBD1|TRBV10-1|TRBJ2-7
CASSGISRTGDWEQYF
TGCGCCAGCAGTGGAATAAGTAGGACAGGGGATTGGGAGCAGTACTTC
>-|TRBD1|TRBV25-1|TRBJ1-3
CASSEYQGAGNTIYF
TGTGCCAGCAGTGAATACCAGGGGGCTGGAAACACCATATATTTT
>-|TRBD1|TRBV28|TRBJ1-6
CASSYSDRENSPLHF
TGTGCCAGCAGTTACTCCGACAGGGAGAATTCACCCCTCCACTTT
>-|-|TRBV6-1|TRBJ2-1
CASTVGQYNEQFF
TGTGCCAGCACCGTTGGCCAGTACAATGAGCAGTTCTTC
>-|TRBD1|TRBV5-1|TRBJ1-4
CASSLQGAGEKLFF
TGCGCCAGCAGCTTGCAGGGGGCGGGTGAAAAACTGTTTTTT
>-|TRBD1|TRBV6-1|TRBJ1-2
CASSSTGEGGYTF
TGTGCCAGCAGTTCTACAGGGGAAGGAGGCTACACCTTC
>-|-|TRBV5-1|TRBJ2-5
CASSSLGDRPGLTQYF
TGCGCCAGCAGCTCCTTAGGGGATAGGCCCGGGTTGACCCAGTACTTC
>-|-|TRBV7-9|TRBJ1-2
CASSLGVAGYGYTF
TGTGCCAGCAGCTTAGGTGTAGCGGGCTATGGCTACACCTTC
>-|-|TRBV7-3|TRBJ2-1
CASSTGGSNEQFF
TGTGCCAGCAGTACTGGGGGCTCCAATGAGCAGTTCTTC